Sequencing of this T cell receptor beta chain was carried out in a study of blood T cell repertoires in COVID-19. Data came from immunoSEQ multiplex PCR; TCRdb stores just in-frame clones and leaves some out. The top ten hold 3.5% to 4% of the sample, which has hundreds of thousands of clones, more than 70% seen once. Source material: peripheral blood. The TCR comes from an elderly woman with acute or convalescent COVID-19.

The CDR3, as DNA: TGTGCCAGCAGACCCACAGGGGCCGACTATAATTCACCCCTCCACTTT. It is translated as CASRPTGADYNSPLHF. The chain combines TRBV6-6 with TRBJ1-6; 7 bases match TRBD1. Trimming removed 6 bases from V and 3 bases from J; junction bases left unmatched: 8. Per the germline V gene, CDR1 is MNHNY and CDR2 is SVGAGI (reference sequence). The CDR3 loop spans 16 amino acids.